One TCR beta chain is described in this entry. What it binds is unknown. This record comes from a study of cytomegalovirus exposure and HLA in healthy donors. General observations from the study: V- and J-gene trimming of TCR beta was linked (in a later analysis) to a missense DCLRE1C variant. TRBV6-2, TRBV6-3 and some other V segments were unresolvable in 87-base-pair reads.

The primer mix had 60 Vbeta and 13 Jbeta primers. Measured with immunoSEQ multiplex PCR; TCRdb has only the in-frame clones, and not every one. The profile covers 150,000 to 200,000 clones, with more than 60% appearing a single time and about 1.5% taken by the ten largest. Sampled while nominally healthy, donors likely had unrecorded immune exposures. This CDR3 region has 15 residues. V dropped 0 bases and J dropped 8 bases, with 16 bases sitting between them. Germline assignment: CDR1 LNHDA and CDR2 SQIVND (reference sequence). Sequenced sample: PBMCs. This clonotype originated in a woman between 25 and 40 years old in good health and CMV-seronegative. This chain uses TRBV19 with TRBJ1-2, with no clear D. CDR3 nucleotide sequence: TGTGCCAGTAGTATAGATCCTGGGCCGCCGGGAGGCTACACCTTC. Translating it yields CASSIDPGPPGGYTF.